This TCR beta chain was recovered during a study of early stage breast cancer tumors. Germline CDR1 reads SNHLY; CDR2 reads FYNNEI. The CDR3 runs to 14 residues. V dropped 7 bases and J dropped 0 bases, with 10 bases sitting between them. The table came from immunoSEQ multiplex PCR; TCRdb's copy has only in-frame clones and leaves some out. The repertoire consists of 50,000 to 75,000 clones, with 60% to 85% occurring once and the leading ten covering 3.4%. The sample consisted of blood. The V and J genes are TRBV2 and TRBJ1-5; D is uncertain. This clonotype was sampled from a person aged 25 to 40 with breast cancer. The CDR3 sequence is CASTSSISNQPQHF. The CDR3 DNA reads as TGTGCCAGCACGAGCAGCATTAGCAATCAGCCCCAGCATTTT.